Shown below are 7 T cell receptor beta chains from a single sample sequenced in a study of cytomegalovirus exposure and HLA in healthy donors. Vbeta (60) and Jbeta (13) primers were used in the PCR. The table came from immunoSEQ multiplex PCR; TCRdb's copy has only in-frame clones and leaves some out. The sample includes 85,000 to 110,000 clones, approximately 66% of them seen just once. Sequencing was carried out using PBMCs. The receptors were gathered from a woman aged 45-59 years in good health and CMV-seronegative.

The chain has TRBV2 and TRBJ2-4; no reliable D call. The CDR3 contains 15 residues. The V gene lost 6 bases and the J gene lost 1 base, with 13 bases spanning the gap. Germline-derived CDR1 and CDR2 are SNHLY and FYNNEI. Here the CDR3 reads CASSDLGLAKNIQYF. In DNA form, the CDR3 reads TGTGCCAGCAGCGATCTAGGCTTGGCCAAAAACATTCAGTACTTC.

This chain joins TRBV19 and TRBJ1-5, with D maybe TRBD1 (5 bases). V lost 4 bases, J lost 1 base, and 11 bases lay in between. This CDR3 region has 15 residues. CDR1 is LNHDA and CDR2 is SQIVND in the germline V gene (reference sequence). The DNA of the CDR3 is TGTGCCAGTAGTACCAGCGGGGGGAGCAATCAGCCCCAGCATTTT. It translates to CASSTSGGSNQPQHF.

The chain combines TRBV5-6 with TRBJ2-1; 13 bases align to TRBD2. The junction had 4 bases not matched to a gene; V was cut back by 4 bases and J by 9 bases. Germline CDR1 and CDR2: SGHDT and YYEEEE. The CDR3 runs 14 residues. CDR3 DNA sequence: TGTGCCAGCAGCCGGACTAGCGGGAGTGGTGAGCAGTTCTTC. As protein: CASSRTSGSGEQFF.

This clone was seen more than once but under ten times. The chain combines TRBV5-1 with TRBJ2-2, with 7 bases lining up with TRBD2. The CDR3 is 13 amino acids. V lost 1 base, J lost 7 bases, and 1 base stayed unmatched. Germline CDR1 reads SGHRS; CDR2 reads YFSETQ. CDR3 residues: CASSLSGIGELFF. DNA of the CDR3: TGCGCCAGCAGCTTGAGCGGGATCGGGGAGCTGTTTTTT.

The rearrangement uses TRBV7-9 and TRBJ2-7, with 8 bases aligning to TRBD2. The CDR3 has 15 residues. Germline CDR1 SEHNR, CDR2 FQNEAQ (reference sequence). V lost 1 base to trimming and J lost 6 bases; unmatched junction nucleotides: 8. The CDR3 nucleotides read TGTGCCAGCAGCTTAGTGCGGACTAGCCGCTCCGAGCAGTACTTC. Amino acids: CASSLVRTSRSEQYF.

There are a few counts of this clone. This rearrangement joins TRBV28 to TRBJ2-7; 9 nucleotides line up with TRBD1. CDR3 length equals 14 residues. CDR1 MDHEN and CDR2 SYDVKM come from the germline V gene. The junction had 4 bases not matched to a gene; V was cut back by 6 bases and J by 1 base. DNA of the CDR3: TGTGCCAGCAGCTCGACAGGGGGTTCCTACGAGCAGTACTTC. As protein: CASSSTGGSYEQYF. The variable domain in full, with the rest retrieved from reference TRBV28 and TRBJ2-7, is DVKVTQSSRYLVKRTGEKVFLECVQDMDHENMFWYRQDPGLGLRLIYFSYDVKMKEKGDIPEGYSVSREKKERFSLILESASTNQTSMYLCASSSTGGSYEQYFGPGTRLTVT.

The chain couples TRBV9 to TRBJ2-7; 9 bases align to TRBD1. The CDR3 is 16 residues long. CDR1 SGDLS and CDR2 YYNGEE come from the germline V gene. With V trimmed by 0 bases and J by 4 bases, 8 bases remained unmatched. The CDR3 sequence: CASSVAGTGTLYEQYF. The CDR3 DNA sequence: TGTGCCAGCAGCGTAGCAGGGACAGGGACCCTATACGAGCAGTACTTC. The variable domain in full, completed from reference TRBV9 and TRBJ2-7, reads DSGVTQTPKHLITATGQRVTLRCSPRSGDLSVYWYQQSLDQGLQFLIQYYNGEERAKGNILERFSAQQFPDLHSELNLSSLELGDSALYFCASSVAGTGTLYEQYFGPGTRLTVT.